These T cell receptor beta chains were read from a single sample in a study of cytomegalovirus exposure and HLA in healthy donors. Clones were sequenced by immunoSEQ multiplex PCR, and TCRdb holds only the in-frame ones, with some missing. The data contain more than 75,000 clones, more than 70% of them singletons. Sequencing was performed on PBMCs. The origin of the receptors is a middle-aged woman in good health and CMV-seronegative. CDR3s include the opening cysteine and the closing phenylalanine or tryptophan. Fields, in order: V gene, J gene, clone size, D gene, CDR3 length, CDR3 protein, CDR3 DNA. D genes are given only for firm matches. The listing skips clone size in some rows; elsewhere it reads once, few, many or a size class.

TRBV9,TRBJ1-1,few,.,13,CASSVSVNTEAFF,TGTGCCAGCAGCGTGTCGGTGAACACTGAAGCTTTCTTT
TRBV11-3,TRBJ2-2,.,.,11,CASSRAGELFF,TGTGCCAGCAGCCGAGCTGGGGAGCTGTTTTTT
TRBV4-3,TRBJ1-2,.,.,14,CASSQPGRHYGYPF,TGCGCCAGCAGCCAACCCGGGAGGCACTATGGCTACCCCTTC
TRBV2,TRBJ1-1,few,TRBD1,12,CATGTGKTEAFF,TGTGCCACCGGGACAGGGAAGACTGAAGCTTTCTTT
TRBV4-2,TRBJ2-2,.,.,17,CASSQESLSASTGELFF,TGTGCCAGCAGCCAAGAGTCATTATCAGCGTCGACCGGGGAGCTGTTTTTT
TRBV30,TRBJ1-2,.,.,12,CAWRPPGGGYTF,TGTGCCTGGAGGCCTCCGGGGGGTGGCTACACCTTC
TRBV6-5,TRBJ2-7,.,.,12,CASSTGFYEQYF,TGTGCCAGCAGTACAGGATTCTACGAGCAGTACTTC
TRBV5-6,TRBJ2-7,few,.,14,CASSLGQNPYEQYF,TGTGCCAGCAGCTTGGGCCAGAACCCCTACGAGCAGTACTTC
TRBV9,TRBJ1-2,.,.,15,CASSPPGATGYGYTF,TGTGCCAGCAGCCCCCCTGGGGCCACTGGTTATGGCTACACCTTC
TRBV5-4,TRBJ2-1,.,TRBD2,15,CASSLKTSVPNEQFF,TGTGCCAGCAGCTTGAAGACTAGCGTCCCCAATGAGCAGTTCTTC
TRBV9,TRBJ2-3,.,.,15,CASSVDQGLTDTQYF,TGTGCCAGCAGCGTAGACCAGGGACTCACAGATACGCAGTATTTT
TRBV7-6,TRBJ1-3,.,.,15,CASSLQGGTGNTIYF,TGTGCCAGCAGCTTACAGGGAGGTACTGGAAACACCATATATTTT
TRBV2,TRBJ1-1,.,.,11,CASRWTGGGFF,TGTGCCAGCAGGTGGACTGGCGGCGGTTTCTTT
TRBV7-9,TRBJ2-6,.,.,18,CASSLAPFQRSGANVLTF,TGTGCCAGCAGCTTAGCCCCTTTTCAGCGCTCTGGGGCCAACGTCCTGACTTTC
TRBV27,TRBJ2-5,.,TRBD1,15,CASSSPGTGGETQYF,TGTGCCAGCAGTTCCCCCGGGACAGGGGGAGAGACCCAGTACTTC
TRBV28,TRBJ1-1,many,.,13,CASSLWISGFAFF,TGTGCCAGCAGTTTGTGGATTTCAGGGTTTGCTTTCTTT
TRBV5-6,TRBJ1-2,.,.,16,CASSLISGRSNYGYTF,TGTGCCAGCAGCTTGATTAGCGGGAGATCTAACTATGGCTACACCTTC
TRBV5-1,TRBJ1-1,.,.,12,CASSFRDTEAFF,TGCGCCAGCAGCTTCAGGGACACTGAAGCTTTCTTT
TRBV11-3,TRBJ2-2,.,.,13,CASSLLNTGELFF,TGTGCCAGCAGCTTACTAAACACCGGGGAGCTGTTTTTT
TRBV11-2,TRBJ1-5,.,.,13,CASSPGNTQPQNF,TGTGCCAGCAGCCCAGGGAATACTCAGCCCCAGAATTTT
TRBV19,TRBJ2-5,.,TRBD1,17,CASSPQTGQGWGETQYF,TGTGCCAGTAGTCCACAGACGGGACAGGGGTGGGGAGAGACCCAGTACTTC
TRBV5-1,TRBJ1-1,once,.,18,CASSLGSIGGGADTEAFF,TGCGCCAGCAGCTTGGGCTCTATCGGTGGGGGCGCCGACACTGAAGCTTTCTTT
TRBV2,TRBJ2-2,.,.,15,CANLGQPANTGELFF,TGTGCCAACCTAGGACAGCCCGCGAACACCGGGGAGCTGTTTTTT
TRBV7-2,TRBJ2-7,.,TRBD2,15,CASSQSAGGSYEQYF,TGTGCCAGCAGCCAGTCCGCGGGGGGCTCGTACGAGCAGTACTTC
TRBV30,TRBJ1-1,.,.,12,CAWSPGWTEAFF,TGTGCCTGGAGTCCGGGGTGGACTGAAGCTTTCTTT
TRBV18,TRBJ1-6,.,.,16,CASSPAGRVYNSPLHF,TGTGCCAGCTCACCCGCGGGGAGGGTCTATAATTCACCCCTCCACTTT
TRBV27,TRBJ2-1,.,TRBD2,16,CATNLRGGRSYNEQFF,TGTGCCACCAACCTGCGGGGGGGGCGCTCCTACAATGAGCAGTTCTTC
TRBV9,TRBJ2-7,.,TRBD2,14,CASSLRGGSYEQYF,TGTGCCAGCAGCTTGCGGGGGGGATCCTACGAGCAGTACTTC
TRBV19,TRBJ2-1,.,.,13,CASNSRRNNEQFF,TGTGCCAGTAATTCCCGGAGAAACAATGAGCAGTTCTTC
TRBV7-9,TRBJ2-7,many,.,16,CASSFFGGVSSYEQYF,TGTGCCAGCAGCTTTTTCGGAGGGGTCAGCTCCTACGAGCAGTACTTC
TRBV5-1,TRBJ1-1,few,TRBD1,14,CASSSGQGVAEAFF,TGCGCCAGCAGCTCAGGACAGGGGGTGGCTGAAGCTTTCTTT
TRBV6-6,TRBJ1-5,.,.,14,CASSPDRRNQPQNF,TGTGCCAGCAGTCCAGACAGGAGAAATCAGCCCCAGAATTTT
TRBV2,TRBJ2-7,.,TRBD1,13,CATGTDMTYEQYF,TGTGCCACCGGGACAGATATGACCTACGAGCAGTACTTC
TRBV9,TRBJ2-1,.,TRBD2,16,CASSVGNAGVYDEQFF,TGTGCCAGCAGCGTAGGGAACGCGGGGGTGTACGATGAGCAGTTCTTC
TRBV5-6,TRBJ1-1,once,.,12,CASSLGRDEAFF,TGTGCCAGCAGCTTAGGACGGGATGAAGCTTTCTTT
TRBV27,TRBJ1-6,once,.,17,CASSPRDHRETGSPLHF,TGTGCCAGCAGTCCCCGAGACCACAGGGAAACTGGTTCACCCCTCCACTTT
TRBV7-8,TRBJ1-4,.,.,13,CASSPRVGEKLFF,TGTGCCAGCAGTCCCAGGGTTGGGGAAAAACTGTTTTTT
TRBV7-9,TRBJ1-5,once,.,17,CASSPPLVQPGDQPQHF,TGTGCCAGCAGCCCCCCCCTCGTCCAGCCGGGGGATCAGCCCCAGCATTTT
TRBV2,TRBJ1-6,.,.,15,CASHLRSSYNSPLHF,TGTGCCAGCCATTTGAGGAGCTCCTATAATTCACCCCTCCACTTT
TRBV6-6,TRBJ1-1,few,.,11,CASSRRQEAFF,TGTGCCAGCAGCAGGCGACAGGAAGCTTTCTTT
TRBV2,TRBJ1-4,.,TRBD1,15,CASRLDGTANEKLFF,TGTGCCAGCAGGCTGGACGGGACAGCGAATGAAAAACTGTTTTTT
TRBV25-1,TRBJ1-1,once,TRBD1,17,CASSESGTGSFNTEAFF,TGTGCCAGCAGTGAAAGTGGGACAGGGTCGTTTAACACTGAAGCTTTCTTT
TRBV5-6,TRBJ2-7,.,TRBD1,19,CASSGVPGTGTLRVYEQYF,TGTGCCAGCAGCGGAGTCCCCGGGACAGGGACGTTAAGGGTCTACGAGCAGTACTTC
TRBV7-8,TRBJ2-5,.,TRBD2,16,CASSRASGGDQETQYF,TGTGCCAGCAGCCGAGCTAGCGGGGGTGACCAAGAGACCCAGTACTTC
TRBV27,TRBJ2-7,.,.,13,CASSSLADYEQYF,TGTGCCAGCAGCTCCCTGGCGGACTACGAGCAGTACTTC
TRBV4-3,TRBJ1-5,few,.,16,CASSLAAGRGNQPQHF,TGCGCCAGCAGCCTCGCGGCAGGAAGAGGGAATCAGCCCCAGCATTTT
TRBV7-7,TRBJ1-3,.,TRBD1,14,CASSPGQGLNTIYF,TGTGCCAGCAGTCCGGGACAGGGTTTAAACACCATATATTTT
TRBV2,TRBJ1-6,.,.,16,CASSESRGGGYSPLHF,TGTGCCAGCAGTGAGTCTAGGGGCGGGGGGTATTCACCCCTCCACTTT
TRBV27,TRBJ1-1,.,TRBD1,14,CASSFQGAGTEAFF,TGTGCCAGCAGTTTTCAGGGGGCAGGCACTGAAGCTTTCTTT
TRBV2,TRBJ2-7,.,.,10,CASAGYEQYF,TGTGCCAGCGCCGGCTACGAGCAGTACTTC
TRBV6-4,TRBJ2-6,.,.,17,CASSDGQPGAGANVLTF,TGTGCCAGCAGTGACGGACAGCCTGGCGCTGGGGCCAACGTCCTGACTTTC
TRBV4-1,TRBJ1-2,.,.,15,CASSLETGRDYGYTF,TGCGCCAGCAGCCTAGAAACAGGGCGAGACTATGGCTACACCTTC
TRBV7-9,TRBJ2-2,.,.,17,CASSLDRGGRNTGELFF,TGTGCCAGCAGCTTAGACAGGGGGGGCCGAAACACCGGGGAGCTGTTTTTT
TRBV7-8,TRBJ2-1,once,.,14,CASSRGWGVNEQFF,TGTGCCAGCAGCCGTGGCTGGGGGGTAAATGAGCAGTTCTTC
TRBV11-2,TRBJ2-5,.,.,14,CASSFAGLQETQYF,TGTGCCAGCAGCTTTGCCGGACTGCAAGAGACCCAGTACTTC
TRBV6-1,TRBJ2-7,.,.,14,CASSELGGRYEQYF,TGTGCCAGCAGTGAACTGGGGGGGCGTTACGAGCAGTACTTC
TRBV5-6,TRBJ1-1,once,.,16,CASSSTAGYGYTEAFF,TGTGCCAGCAGCTCGACTGCAGGGTATGGGTACACTGAAGCTTTCTTT
TRBV7-9,TRBJ1-1,few,.,14,CATRGEGAGTEAFF,TGTGCCACCCGGGGGGAAGGGGCCGGAACTGAAGCTTTCTTT